A selection of T cell receptor beta chains follows, all from one sample in a study of blood T cell repertoires in COVID-19. TCRdb's table, derived via immunoSEQ multiplex PCR, lists solely in-frame clones and lacks some. The data show roughly 150,000 clones, around 80% seen once. Sequenced: PBMCs or T cells enriched from blood (not recorded which). The origin of the receptors is a woman aged 50 to 60 who had recovered from COVID-19. Each CDR3 is given with its conserved first and last residue.

j_call,v_call,cdr3_aa
TRBJ2-1,TRBV11-3,CASSGRTSGGKYNEQFF
TRBJ1-3,TRBV24-1,CATSDSRGSGNTIYF
TRBJ1-5,TRBV6-5,CASSYSNGDQPQHF
TRBJ1-5,TRBV24-1,CATQGYSDQPQHF
TRBJ2-3,TRBV6-2/TRBV6-3,CASSYSGGYTDTQYF
TRBJ1-6,TRBV28,CVSQGANSPLHF
TRBJ1-2,TRBV29-1,CSVAQGNYGYTF
TRBJ2-5,TRBV5-1,CASSLGQQETQYF
TRBJ1-6,TRBV19,CASSKDRAYSPLHF
TRBJ1-2,TRBV24-1,CATSQTGGKGYTF
TRBJ1-5,TRBV19,CATDRALRNQPQHF
TRBJ1-6,TRBV25-1,CASSRDRGSPLHF
TRBJ1-4,TRBV5-4,CASSSSYREKLFF
TRBJ1-2,TRBV12-5,CASGADRNYGYTF
TRBJ1-1,TRBV15,CATSRARQGLTEAFF
TRBJ2-1,TRBV18,CASPKQGRNEQFF
TRBJ1-4,TRBV7-2,CASSLVWWQGNEKLFF
TRBJ2-1,TRBV7-8,CASSLGIGSYNEQFF
TRBJ1-4,TRBV7-9,CASNRGATNEKLFF
TRBJ1-2,TRBV20-1,CSARDRGYTF
TRBJ2-2,TRBV28,CVGRERVNAGELFF
TRBJ1-1,TRBV7-9,CASSTTRDMNTEAFF
TRBJ1-1,TRBV20-1,CSARGTHEAFF
TRBJ1-6,TRBV2,CASSSLGTGNSPLHF
TRBJ1-6,TRBV28,CASSRGTGRRGYSPLHF
TRBJ1-2,TRBV5-4,CASSLATPDSNYGYTF
TRBJ2-7,TRBV2,CASRGTSGGSYEQYF
TRBJ2-3,TRBV5-1,CASSFSGSSTDTQYF
TRBJ2-7,TRBV29-1,CSVGTSGIFYEQYF
TRBJ2-3,TRBV5-6,CASSALAGGQGDTQYF
TRBJ2-1,TRBV7-3,CASSLGASSYNEQFF
TRBJ1-4,TRBV11-2,CASSLAAGGREKLFF
TRBJ2-5,TRBV2,CASSFTSPETQYF
TRBJ2-3,TRBV15,CATSRKMLELDDTQYF
TRBJ2-1,TRBV5-1,CASSLAGTSGGNEQFF
TRBJ1-5,TRBV2,CASSVMDISNQPQHF
TRBJ1-6,TRBV25-1,CASSTPYNSPLHF
TRBJ1-2,TRBV5-6,CASSLVGSGGYTF
TRBJ1-4,TRBV7-8,CASSATGKGYEKLFF
TRBJ1-4,TRBV5-4,CASSLYTGGDEKLFF
TRBJ1-3,TRBV2,CASSEQVSGNTIYF
TRBJ1-3,TRBV9,CASSASIGTATLSGNTIYF
TRBJ2-5,TRBV5-1,CASSSGGVSETQYF
TRBJ2-1,TRBV4-1,CASSPSTSGVDNEQFF
TRBJ1-6,TRBV2,CASSNLETAGSPLHF